This T cell receptor beta chain emerged from a study of tumor-infiltrating lymphocytes in localized non-small cell lung cancer. Whole-study context: Resected tumor was paired with non-adjacent uninvolved lung from the same patient.

Study results and limitations: TCR sequencing covered a subset of patients with enough tissue. TCRbeta sequencing showed higher T cell infiltration in tumors than uninvolved lung. Different pieces of the same tissue went to different assays, confounding technical variation with intratumor heterogeneity.

The data were produced by immunoSEQ multiplex PCR, yet TCRdb's version contains in-frame clones alone and is incomplete. This table holds some 10,000 clones, approximately 84% found once. Comment on this clone: Its target is unknown.

Trimming took 2 bases from V and 0 from J, leaving 12 bases between them. Germline values: CDR1 SGHRS, CDR2 YFSETQ. The CDR3 has 15 amino acids. The TCR sequence derives from a human donor with non-small cell lung cancer. The sample taken for sequencing was uninvolved lung tissue not adjacent to the tumor. V gene TRBV5-1 combines with J gene TRBJ2-7; D is perhaps TRBD1 (6 bases). CDR3 residues: CASSLGWDNSYEQYF. As DNA, the CDR3 is TGCGCCAGCAGCTTAGGATGGGACAACTCCTACGAGCAGTACTTC.